These 30 T cell receptor beta chains were sequenced from one sample in a study of response to subunit inactivated influenza vaccine. TCRdb analysed the RT-PCR reads with MiXCR anew, one entry per CDR3 protein. The sample records around 180,000 distinct CDR3 sequences, about 9% being singletons. The sample here was non-naive T cells sorted from PBMCs, taken on the day of vaccination. Receptor source: a man aged 50 or older who received an inactivated influenza vaccine.

The V gene is TRBV9, the J gene TRBJ1-3; TRBD1 aligns across 11 bases. Germline assignment: CDR1 SGDLS and CDR2 YYNGEE. With 4 bases clipped from V and 3 bases from J, the junction kept 6 bases outside the gene matches. This CDR3 has 16 residues. The CDR3 loop is CASSIGTGGGGNTIYF. For the CDR3, the DNA is TGTGCCAGCAGCATTGGGACAGGGGGTGGTGGAAACACCATATATTTT. The entire variable domain, with the rest obtained from reference TRBV9 and TRBJ1-3, is as follows: DSGVTQTPKHLITATGQRVTLRCSPRSGDLSVYWYQQSLDQGLQFLIQYYNGEERAKGNILERFSAQQFPDLHSELNLSSLELGDSALYFCASSIGTGGGGNTIYFGEGSWLTVV.

This clonotype occurred many times. The chain has TRBV11-2 and TRBJ2-1; TRBD2 matches 12 bases. CDR1 is SGHAT and CDR2 is FQNNGV in the germline V gene. The CDR3 extends over 17 amino acids. The V gene end was trimmed by 1 base and the J gene end by 7 bases; junction bases not matched to a gene: 8. CDR3 in DNA: TGTGCCAGCAGCTTAGTGGTACTAGCGGGAGGATTAAATGAGCAGTTCTTC. It is translated as CASSLVVLAGGLNEQFF.

V gene TRBV28 combines with J gene TRBJ2-2; possibly TRBD1 for D (6 bases). The CDR3 is 14 amino acids. V shed 7 bases and J shed 4 bases, with 13 bases lying between them. Germline V CDR1 and CDR2: MDHEN, SYDVKM. CDR3 DNA sequence: TGTGCCAGCAATGGGGGCTTGGGCACCGGGGAGCTGTTTTTT. Translating gives CASNGGLGTGELFF.

This clonotype was seen repeatedly, ten times or more. This sequence joins TRBV6-5 and TRBJ2-5; D is uncertain. CDR1 and CDR2 (germline): MNHEY, SVGAGI. Trimming shortened V by 2 bases and J by 7 bases, and 11 bases separated the two germline ends. The CDR3 runs to 13 residues. The CDR3 sequence: CASSYGILTTQYF. The CDR3 nucleotides are TGTGCCAGCAGTTACGGTATCTTGACGACCCAGTACTTC.

This chain joins TRBV6-1 and TRBJ2-5, with 10 positions matching TRBD2. The V segment lost 8 bases and the J segment 4 bases; nucleotides outside the gene matches: 13. Germline V gives CDR1 MNHNS, CDR2 SASEGT. CDR3 length: 16 amino acids. CDR3 sequence reads: CASSKRWLAGVETQYF. DNA of the CDR3: TGTGCCAGCTCAAAGCGGTGGCTAGCGGGAGTAGAGACCCAGTACTTC.

V and J are TRBV5-1 and TRBJ2-7; 7 bases map to TRBD2. Germline CDR1 is SGHRS and CDR2 is YFSETQ. This CDR3 has 14 amino acids. V shed 2 bases and J 2 bases; nucleotides not matched to a gene: 4. The CDR3 protein is CASSFQRGTYEQYF. In nucleotides, the CDR3 is TGCGCCAGCAGCTTCCAGCGGGGTACCTACGAGCAGTACTTC.

This clonotype came up many times. The chain uses TRBV4-1 and TRBJ1-1, with TRBD1 matching 12 bases. The CDR3 consists of 15 residues. CDR1 MGHRA and CDR2 YSYEKL come from the germline V gene. V lost 6 bases, J lost 5 bases, and 7 bases stayed unmatched. The CDR3 region has the DNA TGCGCCAGCAGTCGGGACAGGGGGCCGGGGACTGAAGCTTTCTTT. Protein: CASSRDRGPGTEAFF.

In its sample, this clonotype was seen a few times. The genes are TRBV3-1 and TRBJ2-7, with 8 bases matching TRBD2. Germline V gene lookup returns CDR1 LGHDT and CDR2 YNNKEL (reference sequence). CDR3 length: 15 residues. The V and J ends lost 2 bases and 3 bases, in that order; junction bases with no gene match: 6. DNA for the CDR3: TGTGCCAGCAGCCAATCTCTACGGGGGGGCTACGAGCAGTACTTC. It translates to CASSQSLRGGYEQYF.

The chain is built from TRBV6-5 and TRBJ2-7, with D unclear. The CDR3 is made up of 14 amino acids. Germline CDR1 and CDR2: MNHEY and SVGAGI. Deletions cut 4 bases from V and 6 bases from J, with 16 bases between. This CDR3 is CASSSQGPGGEQYF. The CDR3 nucleotides read TGTGCCAGCAGTTCCCAAGGTCCAGGCGGCGAGCAGTACTTC.

This clonotype was recorded many times. The chain is built from TRBV20-1 and TRBJ2-3; D unresolved. Trimming stripped 5 bases from V and 4 bases from J, with 7 bases between. Germline V gene sequence: CDR1 DFQATT, CDR2 SNEGSKA (reference sequence). The length of the CDR3 is 11 residues. CDR3 sequence: CSAQRSDTQYF. For the CDR3, the DNA is TGCAGTGCTCAGCGTTCAGATACGCAGTATTTT.

This clonotype has only a few counts. CDR3 protein: CSARLAGGTDTQYF. The CDR3 DNA is TGCAGTGCTAGGTTAGCGGGAGGCACAGATACGCAGTATTTT. The chain combines TRBV20-1 with TRBJ2-3; TRBD2 aligns across 9 bases. Trimming took 3 bases from V and 1 from J; bases not matched to a gene: 2. CDR3 length: 14 residues. CDR1 is DFQATT and CDR2 is SNEGSKA in the germline V gene (reference sequence).

This chain uses TRBV5-6 with TRBJ2-2; D possibly corresponds to TRBD2 (6 bases). CDR1 and CDR2 from the germline V gene are SGHDT and YYEEEE. The germline V and J ends were trimmed by 6 bases and 7 bases, with 13 bases remaining between them. The CDR3 totals 13 residues. The CDR3 DNA follows: TGTGCCAGCACCGTAGTGCGGGGCGGGGAGCTGTTTTTT. Residues: CASTVVRGGELFF.

The CDR3 spells CASSVVPSGSHEQYF. The CDR3 DNA is TGTGCCAGCAGCGTAGTTCCTAGCGGGAGCCACGAGCAGTACTTC. The J gene is TRBJ2-7, the V gene TRBV9; 10 positions match TRBD2. The germline gives CDR1 SGDLS, CDR2 YYNGEE. The V gene end was trimmed by 0 bases and the J gene end by 5 bases; junction bases not matched to a gene: 5. The CDR3 runs 15 residues.

Many counts were recorded for this clonotype. The gene calls are TRBV25-1 and TRBJ1-6, with a tentative D call TRBD1 (6 bases). With 1 base removed from V and 6 bases from J, the gap between germline ends came to 13 bases. Germline lookup yields CDR1 MGHDK and CDR2 SYGVNS. The CDR3 loop spans 16 amino acids. CDR3 coding DNA: TGTGCCAGCAGTGAATTTAGGTCAGGGGTTAATTCACCCCTCCACTTT. This sequence encodes CASSEFRSGVNSPLHF.

This clonotype appeared a few times. The genes are TRBV7-9 and TRBJ1-2; 9 bases are shared with TRBD1. The J segment lost 8 bases and the V segment lost 1 base, leaving 8 bases of the junction unmatched. This CDR3 spans 15 amino acids. CDR1 and CDR2 (germline): SEHNR, FQNEAQ (reference sequence). As DNA, the CDR3 is TGTGCCAGCAGCTTAGTTCCGGACAGGGGTAAAGGCTACACCTTC. Translation gives CASSLVPDRGKGYTF.

The chain couples TRBV7-9 to TRBJ2-5; D gene unclear. With 5 bases removed from V and 5 bases from J, the gap between germline ends came to 9 bases. Germline loops: CDR1 SEHNR, CDR2 FQNEAQ (reference sequence). The CDR3 extends over 12 amino acids. The CDR3 loop reads CASSPHGETQYF. CDR3 coding DNA: TGTGCCAGCAGCCCCCACGGGGAGACCCAGTACTTC.

This clonotype was seen only a few times. This sequence joins TRBV19 and TRBJ2-7, with D perhaps matching TRBD2 (6 bases). Germline CDR1 and CDR2: LNHDA and SQIVND (reference sequence). Deletions cut 5 bases from V and 4 bases from J, with 15 bases between. The CDR3 has 14 amino acids. DNA of the CDR3: TGTGCCAGTAGTTACCGGGACGGGAGTTACGAGCAGTACTTC. Its translation: CASSYRDGSYEQYF.

This clonotype was counted a few times. The gene calls are TRBV15 and TRBJ2-1; 9 bases fit TRBD2. The germline V gene has CDR1 LNHNV and CDR2 YYDKDF (reference sequence). V dropped 7 bases and J dropped 5; count of bases not matched to a gene: 15. The CDR3 is 17 amino acids. The CDR3 here is CATTPRGAGGLNNEQFF. The CDR3 DNA reads as TGTGCCACCACCCCCCGTGGGGCGGGGGGGCTCAACAATGAGCAGTTCTTC.

This clonotype was counted at least ten times. This chain links TRBV2 with TRBJ2-7; TRBD1 matches 9 bases. In germline, CDR1 is SNHLY, CDR2 FYNNEI. The ends lost 4 bases at V and 6 bases at J; junction bases unmatched: 10. The CDR3 consists of 15 residues. CDR3 bases: TGTGCCAGCAGTGCCACCGGGACAGGGAGGGGCGAGCAGTACTTC. This encodes CASSATGTGRGEQYF.

This clonotype has at least ten counts. The chain joins TRBV3-1 to TRBJ1-1, with D possibly being TRBD1 (6 bases). Germline loops: CDR1 LGHDT, CDR2 YNNKEL (reference sequence). The CDR3 has 13 amino acids. V was trimmed by 3 bases and J by 8 bases, leaving 13 bases between them. CDR3 sequence reads: CASSHLDRPEAFF. The DNA for the CDR3 is TGTGCCAGCAGCCATCTGGACAGACCCGAAGCTTTCTTT. Combining the CDR3 with reference TRBV3-1 and TRBJ1-1 gives the whole variable domain DTAVSQTPKYLVTQMGNDKSIKCEQNLGHDTMYWYKQDSKKFLKIMFSYNNKELIINETVPNRFSPKSPDKAHLNLHINSLELGDSAVYFCASSHLDRPEAFFGQGTRLTVV.

This clonotype has ten or more counts. The chain is built from TRBV29-1 and TRBJ2-5; a weak D match, TRBD1 (5 bases). This CDR3 contains 12 residues. The germline V gene has CDR1 SQVTM and CDR2 ANQGSEA. The V and J ends lost 7 bases and 7 bases respectively, with 16 bases between them. The CDR3 region is CSAPEGVGTQYF. The CDR3 nucleotides read TGCAGCGCTCCCGAAGGGGTCGGGACCCAGTACTTC. Variable domain in full (rest from reference TRBV29-1 and TRBJ2-5): SAVISQKPSRDICQRGTSLTIQCQVDSQVTMMFWYRQQPGQSLTLIATANQGSEATYESGFVIDKFPISRPNLTFSTLTVSNMSPEDSSIYLCSAPEGVGTQYFGPGTRLLVL.

This clonotype was recorded once. V is TRBV19 and J is TRBJ1-2; D is unresolved. V shed 3 bases and J shed 4 bases, with 9 bases lying between them. Germline CDR1 reads LNHDA; CDR2 reads SQIVND (reference sequence). This CDR3 contains 13 residues. The CDR3 DNA follows: TGTGCCAGTAGTATCAGTGGGCTCTATGGCTACACCTTC. This gives the protein CASSISGLYGYTF.

This clonotype was counted ten times or more. The chain couples TRBV5-1 to TRBJ2-7; D is tentatively TRBD1 or TRBD2 (5 bases each). Germline-derived CDR1 and CDR2 are SGHRS and YFSETQ. This CDR3 region has 15 residues. Trimming stripped 5 bases from V and 4 bases from J, with 19 bases between. The CDR3 DNA sequence: TGCGCCAGCAGTCTGGTCGGGACCAGAGGATACGAGCAGTACTTC. Its translation is CASSLVGTRGYEQYF.

This clonotype was picked up many times. This chain links TRBV7-9 with TRBJ1-1; D is unresolved. With 1 base removed from V and 1 base from J, the gap between germline ends came to 16 bases. This CDR3 contains 17 residues. The germline V gene has CDR1 SEHNR and CDR2 FQNEAQ (reference sequence). CDR3 protein: CASSLVKFGRRNTEAFF. The DNA for the CDR3 is TGTGCCAGCAGCTTAGTCAAGTTTGGAAGGAGGAACACTGAAGCTTTCTTT.

This clonotype was found a few times. The gene calls are TRBV29-1 and TRBJ1-2, with 10 bases matching TRBD1. V lost 6 bases and J lost 6; bases outside the gene matches: 7. The CDR3 runs 13 residues. Germline V gene lookup returns CDR1 SQVTM and CDR2 ANQGSEA. The CDR3 here is CSVGTGVRDGYTF. The CDR3 bases are TGCAGCGTCGGGACAGGGGTCCGAGATGGCTACACCTTC.

V gene TRBV20-1 combines with J gene TRBJ2-1; weak D call: TRBD2 (6 bases). The CDR3 runs to 15 residues. Trimming took off 0 bases at V and 0 bases at J, with 9 bases between the two ends. In germline, CDR1 is DFQATT, CDR2 SNEGSKA (reference sequence). The CDR3 sequence is CSARDSGFSYNEQFF. In DNA, the CDR3 is TGCAGTGCTAGAGATAGCGGTTTCTCCTACAATGAGCAGTTCTTC.

The chain employs TRBV7-2 and TRBJ2-5, with a tentative D call TRBD1 (6 bases). V gave up 3 bases and J gave up 3 bases, with 11 bases separating them. Germline lookup yields CDR1 SGHTA and CDR2 FQGNSA. The CDR3 has 14 residues. CDR3 sequence: CASSFGGQKETQYF. The CDR3 DNA is TGTGCCAGCAGCTTTGGAGGACAGAAAGAGACCCAGTACTTC. The entire variable domain, with the rest obtained from reference TRBV7-2 and TRBJ2-5, is as follows: GAGVSQSPSNKVTEKGKDVELRCDPISGHTALYWYRQSLGQGLEFLIYFQGNSAPDKSGLPSDRFSAERTGGSVSTLTIQRTQQEDSAVYLCASSFGGQKETQYFGPGTRLLVL.

This clonotype appeared a few times. CDR3 protein: CATYVGLAGNYEQYF. CDR3 in DNA: TGTGCCACTTATGTGGGACTAGCGGGAAACTACGAGCAGTACTTC. The chain is built from TRBV6-2 or TRBV6-3 and TRBJ2-7; 13 nucleotides align to TRBD2. Trimming removed 10 bases from V and 3 bases from J; junction bases left unmatched: 9. Germline V lookup: CDR1 MNHEY, CDR2 SVGEGT. The CDR3 runs 15 residues.

This clonotype has a count of ten or more. The chain links TRBV3-1 to TRBJ2-1; maybe TRBD2 (5 bases). Trimming cost V 5 bases and J 3 bases, with 11 bases left between them. CDR1 is LGHDT, CDR2 YNNKEL, per germline (reference sequence). The CDR3 runs 14 residues. The CDR3 loop is CASSFTRFYNEQFF. CDR3 bases: TGTGCCAGCAGCTTTACTAGGTTCTACAATGAGCAGTTCTTC.

The chain has TRBV18 and TRBJ2-7; D may be TRBD2 (5 bases). From germline, CDR1 is KGHSH and CDR2 LQKENI. The CDR3 spans 13 residues. The V and J ends lost 7 bases and 0 bases respectively, with 10 bases between them. DNA of the CDR3: TGTGCCAGCTTCACTACTAGCTCCTACGAGCAGTACTTC. Its protein product is CASFTTSSYEQYF.